This T cell receptor (beta chain) was profiled in a study of OX40 agonist ivuxolimab in advanced cancers. Overall study: Six ivuxolimab dose levels, 0.01 to 10 mg/kg, were given intravenously every 2 weeks. Overall study findings and caveats: Among T cells, CD8+ cells averaged more expanded clones than CD4+ cells.

TCRdb's table, derived via immunoSEQ multiplex PCR, lists solely in-frame clones and lacks some. The data contain tens of thousands of clones, about 90% of them singletons. With respect to this clone: Its antigen is unknown.

This CDR3 has 14 amino acids. The germline V gene has CDR1 SGHVS and CDR2 FNYEAQ. V gave up 2 bases and J gave up 3 bases, with 5 bases separating them. The sample was CD4+ or CD8+ T cells sorted from blood, taken in a trial of the OX40 agonist ivuxolimab. This receptor was identified in an adult with an advanced solid tumor such as melanoma, head and neck, liver or kidney cancer. The rearrangement links TRBV7-6 to TRBJ2-6; D not resolved. The DNA for the CDR3 is TGTGCCAGCAGCTTAAATAGTGGGGCCAACGTCCTGACTTTC. The encoded protein is CASSLNSGANVLTF.